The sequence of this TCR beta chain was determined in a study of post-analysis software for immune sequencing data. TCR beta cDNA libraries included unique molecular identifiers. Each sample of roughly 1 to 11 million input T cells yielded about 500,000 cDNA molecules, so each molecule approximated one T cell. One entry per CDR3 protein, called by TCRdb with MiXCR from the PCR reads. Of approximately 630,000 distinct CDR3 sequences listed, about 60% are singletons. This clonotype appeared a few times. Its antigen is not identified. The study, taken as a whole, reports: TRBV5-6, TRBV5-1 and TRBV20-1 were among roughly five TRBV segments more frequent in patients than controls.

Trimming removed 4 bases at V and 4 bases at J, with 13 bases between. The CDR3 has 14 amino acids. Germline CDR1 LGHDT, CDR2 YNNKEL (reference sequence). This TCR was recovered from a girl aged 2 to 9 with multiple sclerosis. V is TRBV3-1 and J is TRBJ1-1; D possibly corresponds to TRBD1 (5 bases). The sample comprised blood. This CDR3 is CASSPGRGGTEAFF. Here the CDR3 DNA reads TGTGCCAGCAGCCCCGGGAGGGGAGGCACTGAAGCTTTCTTT.